This entry is about one T cell receptor (beta chain). This clone's antigen is unknown. No quality values exist for individual bases; no much larger clone is one base distant. CD4+ T cells from unexposed donors were collected before the COVID-19 pandemic (2011-2018). After less than eleven days of culture, CD4+ T cells were isolated with the EasySep CD4+ T cell isolation kit. As cell numbers permitted, CD4+ T cells from unexposed donors were tested for reactivity to SARS-CoV-2 S and N and to four common cold coronavirus spike pools. Each well held two million PBMCs cultured in IMDM containing around 4.9% human AB serum and around 10 IU/ml IL-2. Half of the culture medium was replaced with fresh IL-2-containing medium on days 3 and 7. In general, triplicate replicate wells were used for every peptide culture condition. The leukapheresis product for the unexposed donors was obtained through commercial purchase. PBMCs were isolated from leukapheresis product or whole blood by Ficoll-Paque PLUS gradient centrifugation. PBMCs were either cryopreserved at -140 degrees C or used fresh in the expansion assay. The QIAamp Micro DNA Kit was used to extract genomic DNA from the CD4+ T cells.

This sample is drawn from a study of CD4 T cells in relation to SARS-CoV-2 and coronaviruses (TCRdb year 2021). Some background on the complete study: In the ViraFEST assay, PBMCs were grown with antigen for 10 days, and TCR beta CDR3s were then sequenced to identify antigen-specific clonal expansions. An HIV-1 Nef peptide pool or a culture without peptide was used as the negative reference condition. HLA restriction was mapped for shared crossreactive spike epitopes using patient-derived lymphoblastoid cell lines. The study assessed, at the TCR clonotype level, memory CD4+ T cell crossreactivity between SARS-CoV-2 and common cold coronavirus spike proteins. The Adaptive Biotechnologies TCR-sequencing kit was used for samples from three pre-COVID donors and for the naive versus memory experiments, whereas the other data were Illumina-based. Expansion assays from other donors in the study were sequenced with a different, Illumina-based TCR-beta assay.

Here is what the overall study found, with its caveats: Pre-pandemic and post-infection samples were not both contributed by any donor, so tracing of the source of pre-existing responses was limited. Around two thirds of donors had memory CD4+ clonotypes that crossrecognized SARS-CoV-2 and at least one common cold coronavirus spike. Crossreactivity analysis centred on spike protein, so crossreactivity against other viral proteins was not assessed. The study was constrained by small numbers of patients and of tested TCRs. Compared with monoreactive clones, crossreactive clones had significantly weaker SARS-CoV-2-driven expansion, a result consistent with antigenic imprinting.

Including cysteine and phenylalanine, the CDR3 has 15 amino acids. The CDR3 DNA has 45 bases and is translated from base 1. V is pruned by 4 bases and J by 4 bases, leaving 9 bases of the junction without a gene match. The germline V gene (reference sequence) yields LGHDT for CDR1 and YNNKEL for CDR2. The method was the immunoSEQ multiplex PCR assay. The paper's processing steps were these. During preprocessing, nonproductive sequences were discarded, as were any CDR3s that did not begin with C, did not end with F or W, or were shorter than 7 amino acids. Antigen-specific clonotypes were called with the MANAFEST web app, based on expansion relative to reference and other culture wells. A clone was considered positive if significant expansion relative to the reference culture was observed in 2 of 3 replicate wells at an FDR below 0.05. For a clone to be considered positive, significant expansion relative to all other tandem wells and an odds ratio above 5 were also required. CDR3 homology was quantified as pairwise Levenshtein distance, calculated with the stringdist R package after three terminal residues were trimmed from each end. TCRdb mirrors the immuneACCESS table, restricted to in-frame sequences. Some clones are absent from its copies; in checked studies, under half trace to an unresolved V gene, and the reason for the others is unknown. V and J calls and clone size are given by that table; D and trimming were obtained from the DNA. In all, the sample holds some 25,000 clones, and about 76% of those were seen once. The ten biggest clones cover 8.5% to 12% of the sample.

The receptor was derived from a human donor in good health. In this chain, TRBV3-1 (or the pseudogene TRBV3-2) is recombined with TRBJ1-2; 7 middle bases align to TRBD1. Specimen: CD4+ T cells from PBMCs, cultured in vitro. The nucleotide sequence is given as TGTGCCAGCAGCCCGCCTGGTCGACAGGGCTATGGCTACACCTTC. It translates to CASSPPGRQGYGYTF.